The next 19 T cell receptor beta chains were all read from a single sample in a study of post-analysis software for immune sequencing data. Libraries were made from TCR beta cDNA, and they carried unique molecular identifiers. MiXCR, applied by TCRdb to the PCR reads, yields one record per CDR3 protein. The profile shows around 190,000 distinct CDR3 sequences, 29% of them singletons. General study results and limits: Patients carried five TRBV segments more frequently than controls did, and TRBV5-6, TRBV5-1 and TRBV20-1 were among them.

The antigens of these receptors remain unknown. Sequencing was done on a sample of blood. The receptors were gathered from a girl aged 2-17 years with multiple sclerosis.

This clonotype was observed many times. The chain employs TRBV12-3 or TRBV12-4 and TRBJ2-1; D unclear. The V end was cut by 3 bases, the J end by 6 bases, with 12 bases between. This CDR3 has 14 residues. The CDR3 DNA reads as TGTGCCAGCAGTTTCTCCTATTGGTCCAATGAGCAGTTCTTC. This encodes CASSFSYWSNEQFF.

This clonotype was recorded many times. In DNA form, the CDR3 reads TGCGCCAGCAGCCCGGGGGCCTATGGCTACACCTTC. The encoded protein is CASSPGAYGYTF. The J gene is TRBJ1-2, the V gene TRBV10-2; possible D gene TRBD1, 6 bases. This CDR3 has 12 residues. V shed 6 bases and J shed 4 bases, with 9 bases lying between them. Germline lookup yields CDR1 WSHSY and CDR2 SAAADI.

The chain links TRBV12-3 or TRBV12-4 to TRBJ1-1, with a possible D match to TRBD1 (5 bases). V lost 3 bases to trimming and J lost 10 bases, with 24 bases between them. The CDR3 contains 16 residues. In nucleotides, the CDR3 is TGTGCCAGCAGTTTCCAGGGCGTGAATGGGGGGAAAGGAGCTTTCTTT. It specifies CASSFQGVNGGKGAFF.

This clonotype was picked up a small number of times. A read error may produce the germline difference seen at one junction end. The chain recombines TRBV29-1 with TRBJ2-2; TRBD2 matches at 10 bases. Germline-derived CDR1 and CDR2 are SQVTM and ANQGSEA. The CDR3 has 14 residues. The CDR3 bases are TGCAGCGTCGAAGCGGGAGGGCGTGGCGGGGAGCTGTTTTTT. Residues: CSVEAGGRGGELFF.

The V and J genes are TRBV5-1 and TRBJ1-1; 7 bases are a match to TRBD1. The CDR3 runs 14 residues. Unmatched junction bases numbered 9, after V lost 4 bases and J lost 6 bases. CDR1 is SGHRS and CDR2 is YFSETQ in the germline V gene. The CDR3 sequence: CASSPEGQAPEAFF. CDR3 nucleotide sequence: TGCGCCAGCAGCCCAGAAGGACAGGCCCCTGAAGCTTTCTTT. Full variable domain (rest looked up from reference TRBV5-1 and TRBJ1-1): KAGVTQTPRYLIKTRGQQVTLSCSPISGHRSVSWYQQTPGQGLQFLFEYFSETQRNKGNFPGRFSGRQFSNSRSEMNVSTLELGDSALYLCASSPEGQAPEAFFGQGTRLTVV.

This clonotype was detected many times. The rearrangement joins TRBV20-1 to TRBJ2-7; D remains unclear. Germline V gene sequence: CDR1 DFQATT, CDR2 SNEGSKA (reference sequence). The CDR3 sequence is 14 residues long. Trimming left V 3 bases short and J 0 bases short, with 12 bases between. CDR3 in amino acids: CSASLGASSYEQYF. DNA of the CDR3: TGCAGTGCTAGTTTAGGCGCCAGCTCCTACGAGCAGTACTTC.

As concerns this clonotype: Just one base apart from a much larger clone, this may be a read error. The chain recombines TRBV5-6 with TRBJ2-7; a possible D gene is TRBD1 (6 bases). The CDR3 covers 14 residues. Trimming cost V 6 bases and J 0 bases, with 13 bases left between them. Germline-derived CDR1 and CDR2 are SGHDT and YYEEEE. CDR3 in DNA: TGTGCCAGCATACAACAGGGAAGCTCCTACGAGCAGTACTTC. Translation: CASIQQGSSYEQYF.

The chain employs TRBV6-6 and TRBJ1-2; 7 bases agree with TRBD1. There are 13 residues in the CDR3. V dropped 4 bases and J dropped 7; count of bases not matched to a gene: 6. Germline CDR1 and CDR2: MNHNY and SVGAGI (reference sequence). In DNA, the CDR3 is TGTGCCAGCAGTTGGCAGGGGGAATCTGGCTACACCTTC. Translation: CASSWQGESGYTF.

V is TRBV4-2 and J is TRBJ1-6; D remains ambiguous. This CDR3 has 15 amino acids. Between the trimmed V and J ends, which lost 5 bases and 10 bases, there was a span of 18 bases. Germline V gene data show CDR1 as LGHNA and CDR2 as YNFKEQ. The chain's CDR3 is CASSDVSGDLSPLHF. In nucleotides, the CDR3 is TGTGCCAGCAGCGACGTCTCCGGGGATCTCTCACCCCTCCACTTT.

The table lists this clonotype with a few counts. The gene calls are TRBV5-1 and TRBJ2-2; D gene ambiguous. There are 15 residues in the CDR3. Trimming pared 0 bases from V and 0 bases from J, leaving 6 bases between. Per germline, CDR1 SGHRS and CDR2 YFSETQ. The CDR3 DNA is TGCGCCAGCAGCTTGGACCCCTCGAACACCGGGGAGCTGTTTTTT. This sequence encodes CASSLDPSNTGELFF.

The genes are TRBV4-1 and TRBJ2-2, with D unresolved. Germline V gene lookup returns CDR1 MGHRA and CDR2 YSYEKL. CDR3 length: 13 amino acids. The germline V and J ends were trimmed by 4 bases and 5 bases, with 8 bases remaining between them. CDR3 sequence reads: CASSPPRTGELFF. In nucleotides, the CDR3 is TGCGCCAGCAGCCCCCCCCGGACCGGGGAGCTGTTTTTT.

Details on this clonotype: A much larger clone differs by one base, so this may be a read error. The rearrangement links TRBV7-3 to TRBJ2-4, with 7 positions matching TRBD2. Germline values: CDR1 SGHTA, CDR2 FQGTGA. The CDR3 extends over 15 amino acids. The CDR3 region has the DNA TGTGTCAGCAGCTTAACGGGCGGGGGTACGGGAGAGCAGTACTTC. Its protein product is CVSSLTGGGTGEQYF.

This clonotype was seen ten or more times. The chain is built from TRBV10-3 and TRBJ2-3; 13 positions match TRBD2. Germline V lookup: CDR1 ENHRY, CDR2 SYGVKD. Trimming cost V 4 bases and J 1 base; bases outside gene matches: 2. The CDR3 sequence is 16 residues long. The CDR3 loop is CAISGTSGGRTDTQYF. The CDR3, as DNA: TGTGCCATCAGTGGGACTAGCGGGGGACGCACAGATACGCAGTATTTT.

This clonotype turned up a few times. V usage is TRBV28 and J usage is TRBJ1-2; the D is unclear. Between the trimmed V and J ends, which lost 2 bases and 3 bases, there was a span of 10 bases. The CDR3 extends over 14 amino acids. Looked up from germline, CDR1 is MDHEN and CDR2 is SYDVKM. The CDR3 coding sequence is TGTGCCAGCAGTTTAGAGAAGGCCTACTATGGCTACACCTTC. It codes for CASSLEKAYYGYTF.

This clonotype was found a few times. The chain couples TRBV5-1 to TRBJ1-2; D may be TRBD1 (6 bases). The V end was cut by 4 bases, the J end by 3 bases, with 13 bases between. Germline loops: CDR1 SGHRS, CDR2 YFSETQ. The CDR3 spans 14 residues. CDR3 nucleotides: TGCGCCAGCAGCCGCGAAGGGGGGGACTATGGCTACACCTTC. Its translation is CASSREGGDYGYTF.

The gene calls are TRBV28 and TRBJ2-1; D is perhaps TRBD2 (6 bases). The V gene lost 6 bases and the J gene lost 8 bases, with 29 bases spanning the gap. The CDR3 has 18 residues. Germline CDR1 MDHEN, CDR2 SYDVKM. The CDR3 region is CASSLVRRGGIRSYEQFF. CDR3 DNA: TGTGCCAGCAGCCTGGTTCGACGGGGAGGAATTCGGTCGTATGAGCAGTTCTTC.

This clonotype appeared many times. The rearrangement joins TRBV5-1 to TRBJ2-5, with D perhaps matching TRBD1 (5 bases). CDR1 and CDR2 from the germline V gene are SGHRS and YFSETQ. The CDR3 runs to 13 residues. V gave up 0 bases and J gave up 5 bases, with 8 bases separating them. In DNA, the CDR3 is TGCGCCAGCAGCTTGGAGCCAGGGGAGACCCAGTACTTC. Residues: CASSLEPGETQYF.

This clonotype was observed at least ten times. The chain uses TRBV7-2 and TRBJ1-5; D ambiguous. The germline V gene encodes CDR1 SGHTA and CDR2 FQGNSA. This CDR3 contains 14 residues. Trimming removed 1 base at V and 2 bases at J, with 6 bases between. The CDR3 loop is CASSLGVGNQPQHF. As DNA, the CDR3 is TGTGCCAGCAGCTTAGGGGTAGGCAATCAGCCCCAGCATTTT.

Only a few counts were recorded for this clonotype. The chain is built from TRBV2 and TRBJ2-5; a weak D match, TRBD1 (6 bases). Trimming left V 6 bases short and J 10 bases short, with 21 bases between. The germline gives CDR1 SNHLY, CDR2 FYNNEI. The CDR3 is made up of 14 amino acids. CDR3 sequence reads: CASSRDTGPRGQYF. CDR3 DNA sequence: TGTGCCAGCAGCCGGGACACCGGCCCGAGGGGCCAGTACTTC.